This T cell receptor beta chain was profiled in a study of CD8 T cells in ankylosing spondylitis. Overall study findings and caveats: Within matched ankylosing spondylitis synovial fluid, disease-linked clones were reportedly significantly enriched. A subset of motif variants has previously been described in the synovial fluid and blood of reactive arthritis. Fewer than 10 highly homologous variants formed a TCR beta motif that appeared characteristic of ankylosing spondylitis blood.

This CDR3 region has 15 residues. Trimming shortened V by 6 bases and J by 2 bases, and 17 bases separated the two germline ends. The V gene's germline CDR1 is SNHLY and CDR2 FYNNEI. Points on this clonotype: Its antigen is still unknown.

Quantitative 5'-RACE with molecular barcodes produced the TCR beta libraries. TCRdb re-derived calls from the 5' RACE reads in MiXCR, one entry per CDR3 protein. Here the sample spans roughly 150,000 distinct CDR3 sequences, under 35% being singletons. Sequenced input: synovial fluid, either unsorted or a sorted T cell fraction (not recorded which). The sequence was obtained from a male donor with ankylosing spondylitis. This chain connects TRBV2 to TRBJ2-7; tentatively, D is TRBD1 (6 bases). CDR3 nucleotides: TGTGCCAGCAGCCCCCCGTGGGACATCACCTACGAGCAGTACTTC. Translated: CASSPPWDITYEQYF.